This T cell receptor (beta chain) was observed in a study of blood T cell repertoires in COVID-19. Seattle cases were enrolled at active infection and followed longitudinally. In the original analysis: Amplification with reference gene primers provided the estimates of nucleated cell counts. Profiling relied on immunoSEQ multiplex PCR, and the TCRdb table lists in-frame clones only, not all of them. V and J calls and clone size are as listed in that table; D and trimming were resolved from the DNA. The sample records approximately 93,000 clones, almost 90% being singletons. This clone has more than one count but fewer than ten. V dropped 1 base and J dropped 4 bases, with 8 bases sitting between them. The CDR3 is 15 residues long. Germline CDR1 is LGHNA and CDR2 is YNFKEQ.

The clonotype originates from a man aged 50 to 60 with COVID-19, enrolled during active disease. V and J are TRBV4-2 and TRBJ2-6; no definite D call. Material for sequencing was peripheral blood. The CDR3 region is CASSQALSGANVLTF. Here the CDR3 DNA reads TGTGCCAGCAGCCAAGCTCTCTCCGGGGCCAACGTCCTGACTTTC.